This T cell receptor (beta chain) was sequenced in a study of early T cells in non-severe SARS-CoV-2 infection (dated by TCRdb to about 2021). Study-level background: Because TCR sequencing was done on bulk RNA from unsorted whole blood, the alpha and beta chains could not be paired.

This clonotype has more than one count but fewer than ten. Its antigen is not yet known. Base quality data are lacking; no much larger clone is found one base away. The study was a case-control design nested within a healthcare worker cohort in London, UK, with weekly nasopharyngeal swab PCR tests and blood sampling. Healthcare workers were recruited during the week of the UK lockdown, between 23 and 31 March 2020, and followed weekly for up to about 15 weeks. Trimming at the junction amounts to 8 bases on V and 5 bases on J, and the germline ends lie 15 bases apart. The germline V gene sets CDR1 to SNHLY and CDR2 to FYNNEI. The CDR3 covers 13 residues, taking in both the cysteine and the phenylalanine. Only the CDR3 part of the read is kept: 39 bases, read in frame from the first base. What the work shows at the level of the full study, not this receptor alone: VDJdb matching was skewed toward anti-spike CD8 responses, so virus-specific expansions were likely underestimated and private and CD4 specificities were missed.

The method behind the library was 5' RACE. The sequencer was a NextSeq 500. Unique molecular identifiers were attached to individual cDNA molecules in the TCR library protocol so that sequencing error and PCR bias could be corrected. TCR alpha and beta chains were both sequenced, and the abundances of alpha and beta sequences in each sample were closely correlated with each other. The original methods were these. Decombinator V4 was used to perform V gene, J gene and CDR3 annotation of TCR sequences. TCRs were defined as expanded if a significant change between any two time points was detected under a Poisson model with p below 0.0001. TCR abundances were normalised to the total number of TCRs sequenced per sample and expressed as counts per million. MAIT TCRs were defined by TRAV1-2 paired with TRAJ12, TRAJ20 or TRAJ33, and iNKT TCRs by TRAV10 paired with TRAJ18. VDJdb, accessed on 1 November 2021, was searched for TCRs annotated for CMV, EBV and SARS-CoV-2, and TCRs annotated for more than one antigen were excluded. TCRdb ran its own pipeline on the public reads, namely fastp trimming at Q25 and MiXCR clone calling, and kept in-frame beta chains. Rows with one shared CDR3 protein collapse into an entry with the most common genes and DNA. TCRdb's processing, not the authors' own work, is the source of the V and J calls. This sample gives about 64,000 distinct CDR3 sequences in total; around 21% of them show up just once. The top ten hold approximately 15% of the sample.

Recombination connected TRBV2 to TRBJ1-1; the D gene is not confidently resolved. The specimen comprised whole blood, sampled at baseline. The sequence came from an adult who was a healthcare worker with PCR-confirmed SARS-CoV-2 infection or an uninfected control (not recorded which). The nucleotide sequence is given as TGTGCCAGCCTAGAGGGTATACGGACTGAAGCTTTCTTT. It specifies CASLEGIRTEAFF.